This T cell receptor beta chain is drawn from a study of blood T cell repertoires in COVID-19 (dated by TCRdb to about 2020). Concerning the study at large: Samples from collaborators originated in the United States, Italy and Spain and spanned both the acute and convalescent phases of COVID-19. The material from the prospective study consisted of cDNA or gDNA derived from T cells, B-cell-depleted T cells, or PBMCs. The samples were drawn from two sources: the first 160 participants of the ongoing ImmuneRACE study, and over 950 subjects contributed by 6 global collaborators. Where available, HLA class I and class II types were obtained from metadata supplied by the sample provider rather than from assay-based typing. Subjects who had been exposed to COVID-19, were actively infected with it, or had recovered from it provided the deeply sampled blood TCRbeta repertoires that made up the dataset. The repertoires were made available in a free public database intended to serve as a resource for research on the immune response to SARS-CoV-2. The sample metadata nearly always contained a de-identified subject ID, COVID-19 status, age in years and sex. What the study reported, not specific to this receptor: How much clinical and demographic metadata was included differed by source and by participant, and the metadata was provided uncurated.

TCRbeta CDR3 regions were amplified from genomic DNA by means of the immunoSEQ Assay, a bias-controlled multiplex PCR. In the authors' own workflow: Nucleated cell counts per sample were estimated from amplification of reference gene primers within the assay. Sequence reads were collapsed and filtered to measure the absolute abundance of every unique TCRbeta CDR3 rearrangement. Productive Simpson clonality was computed per sample as the square root of Simpson's diversity index over productive rearrangements. The table comes from immuneACCESS by way of TCRdb, which keeps in-frame sequences with V and J called. Part of the clones is missing from these tables; in studies checked, under half for an unresolved V gene and the rest for unknown reasons. V and J calls and clone size are given by that table; D and trimming were obtained from the DNA. Across this sample there are tens of thousands of clones, with around 63% seen only once. 17% of the sample rests with the top ten.

With respect to this clone: Its antigen is still unknown. Per-base quality was not reported, and no clone a single base away is much larger than it.

Per the germline V gene, SGHRS is the CDR1 and YFSETQ is the CDR2. Deletion took 2 bases off V and 1 base off J, with a span of 9 bases between the germline ends. Measured from the cysteine to the phenylalanine, the CDR3 is 15 residues long. Of all the DNA, just the CDR3 is kept, 45 bases in frame from base 1. Collaborating institutions collected whole blood in K2EDTA tubes following their own protocols. For TCRbeta analysis, collaborators shipped samples as frozen whole blood, isolated PBMCs, or DNA extracted from either of those sample types. This TCR came from a human donor in a cohort sampled during active COVID-19. Sequenced input: peripheral blood. This sequence uses TRBV5-1 and TRBJ2-2, with an unclear D gene assignment. The CDR3 region has the sequence CASSFARLNTGELFF. The DNA is as follows: TGCGCCAGCAGCTTTGCACGGTTGAACACCGGGGAGCTGTTTTTT.